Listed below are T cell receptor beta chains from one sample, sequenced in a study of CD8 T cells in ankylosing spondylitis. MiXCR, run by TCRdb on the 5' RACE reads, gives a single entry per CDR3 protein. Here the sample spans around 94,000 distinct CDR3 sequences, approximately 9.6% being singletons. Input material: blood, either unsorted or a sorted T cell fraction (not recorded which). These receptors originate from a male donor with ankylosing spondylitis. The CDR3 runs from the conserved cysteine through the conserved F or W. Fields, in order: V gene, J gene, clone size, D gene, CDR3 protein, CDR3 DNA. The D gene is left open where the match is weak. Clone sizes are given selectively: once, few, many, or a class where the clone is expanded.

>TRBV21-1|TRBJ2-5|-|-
CASSKGRRSQETQYF
TGTGCCAGCAGCAAAGGAAGAAGGAGCCAAGAGACCCAGTACTTC
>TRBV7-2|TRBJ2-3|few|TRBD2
CASSLTSGRVTDTQYF
TGTGCCAGCAGCCTTACTAGCGGGAGGGTCACAGATACGCAGTATTTT
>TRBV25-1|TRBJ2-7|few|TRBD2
CASSPAGGSYEQYF
TGTGCCAGCAGTCCAGCGGGAGGCTCCTACGAGCAGTACTTC
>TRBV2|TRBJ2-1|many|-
CASSGRPGGNEQFF
TGTGCCAGCAGTGGGAGACCAGGTGGGAATGAGCAGTTCTTC
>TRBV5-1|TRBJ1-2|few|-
CASSLGAGTITNYGYTF
TGCGCCAGCAGCTTGGGGGCAGGTACCATCACTAACTATGGCTACACCTTC
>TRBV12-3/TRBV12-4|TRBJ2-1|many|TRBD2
CASSPSGGREFF
TGTGCCAGCAGTCCCTCGGGGGGGAGGGAGTTCTTC
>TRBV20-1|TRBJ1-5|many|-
CSASGSSSNQPQHF
TGCAGTGCTTCGGGATCCTCTAGCAATCAGCCCCAGCATTTT
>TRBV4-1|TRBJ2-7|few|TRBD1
CASSQGQGLYEQYF
TGCGCCAGCAGCCAGGGACAGGGGTTGTACGAGCAGTACTTC
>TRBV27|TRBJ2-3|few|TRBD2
CASSLMGLAPSTDTQYF
TGTGCCAGCAGTTTAATGGGACTAGCGCCCAGCACAGATACGCAGTATTTT
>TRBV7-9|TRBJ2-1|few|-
CASSLRPDEQFF
TGTGCCAGCAGCTTACGCCCCGATGAGCAGTTCTTC
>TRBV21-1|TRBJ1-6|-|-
CASSKEGGSRPWGSPLHF
TGTGCCAGCAGCAAAGAAGGTGGGAGTCGGCCCTGGGGTTCACCCCTCCACTTT
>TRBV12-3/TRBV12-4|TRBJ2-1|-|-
CASSLRLYNEQFF
TGTGCCAGCAGTTTACGCCTATACAATGAGCAGTTCTTC
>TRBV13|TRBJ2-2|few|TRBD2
CASSSNAGGPRTGELFF
TGTGCCAGCAGCTCCAATGCGGGAGGGCCACGGACCGGGGAGCTGTTTTTT
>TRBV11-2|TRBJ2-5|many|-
CASSYRGGGETQYF
TGTGCCAGCAGCTACAGGGGAGGAGGAGAGACCCAGTACTTC
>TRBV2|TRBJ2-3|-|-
CASGLTGWAVDTQYF
TGTGCCAGCGGACTCACAGGGTGGGCGGTAGATACGCAGTATTTT
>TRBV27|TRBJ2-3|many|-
CASSLRESTDTQYF
TGTGCCAGCAGTTTAAGGGAAAGCACAGATACGCAGTATTTT
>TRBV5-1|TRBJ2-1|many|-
CASSLRDVDYEQFF
TGCGCCAGCAGCTTGCGGGATGTAGATTATGAGCAGTTCTTC
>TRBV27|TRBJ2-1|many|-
CASSPMNENEQFF
TGTGCCAGCAGCCCAATGAACGAGAATGAGCAGTTCTTC
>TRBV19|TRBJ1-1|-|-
CATQEGTNTEAFF
TGTGCCACTCAGGAGGGAACGAACACTGAAGCTTTCTTT
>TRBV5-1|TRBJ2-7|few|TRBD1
CASSLGQGASLYEQYF
TGCGCCAGCAGCTTGGGACAGGGGGCTAGTCTGTACGAGCAGTACTTC
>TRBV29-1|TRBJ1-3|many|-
CSVARRSSGNTIYF
TGCAGCGTTGCCCGTCGGAGCTCTGGAAACACCATATATTTT
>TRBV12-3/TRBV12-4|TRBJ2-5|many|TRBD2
CASSLTSEQETQYF
TGTGCCAGCAGTTTGACTAGCGAACAAGAGACCCAGTACTTC
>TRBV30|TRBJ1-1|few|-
CAWSVSRVTEAFF
TGTGCCTGGAGTGTAAGCAGAGTTACTGAAGCTTTCTTT